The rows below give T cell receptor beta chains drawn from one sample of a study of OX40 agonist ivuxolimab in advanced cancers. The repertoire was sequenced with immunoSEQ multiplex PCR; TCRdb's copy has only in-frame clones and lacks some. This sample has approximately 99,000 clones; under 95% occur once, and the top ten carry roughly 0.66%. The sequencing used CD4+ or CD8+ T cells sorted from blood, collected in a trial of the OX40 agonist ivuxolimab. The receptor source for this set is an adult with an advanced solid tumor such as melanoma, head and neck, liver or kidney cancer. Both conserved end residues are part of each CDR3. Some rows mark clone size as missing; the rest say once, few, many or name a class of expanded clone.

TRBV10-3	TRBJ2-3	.	CAIRPSTFTDTQYF
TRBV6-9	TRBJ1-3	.	CASRLTPRAPGNTIYF
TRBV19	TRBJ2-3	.	CASSIRTSGSPMHTQYF
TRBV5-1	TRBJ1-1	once	CASSSLGGNTEAFF
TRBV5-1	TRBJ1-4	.	CASSLGQGATNEKLFF
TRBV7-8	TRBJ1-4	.	CASSPSGLQSEKLFF
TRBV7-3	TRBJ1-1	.	CASSPSPGRSGTEAFF
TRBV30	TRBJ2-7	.	CAWKGLADSYEQYF
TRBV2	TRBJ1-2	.	CASSRIGQIYGYTF
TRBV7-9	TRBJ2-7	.	CASSTITTDLKQYF
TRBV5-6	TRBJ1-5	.	CASSLGDSPDSNQPQHF
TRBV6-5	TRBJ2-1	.	CASSSQNSYNEQFF
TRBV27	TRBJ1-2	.	CASSLTGESGYTF
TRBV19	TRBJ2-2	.	CATKGVGRIGGELFF
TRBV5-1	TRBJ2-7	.	CASSFGLAGGAYEQYF
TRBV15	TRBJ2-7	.	CATSRDRQTWEQYF
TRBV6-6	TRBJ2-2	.	CASSRNSANTGELFF
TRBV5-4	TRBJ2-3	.	CASGESGRGTQYF
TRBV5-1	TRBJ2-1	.	CASSLDGPLGYNEQFF
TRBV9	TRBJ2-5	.	CASSSPNQETQYF
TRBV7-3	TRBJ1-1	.	CASSPPRGDTEAFF
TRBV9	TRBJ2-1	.	CASSVLALGPYNEQFF